Ten or more counts support the clone carrying this T cell receptor beta chain. This sample was included in a study of T-cell reconstitution after alpha-beta-depleted transplantation in children. With 4 bases clipped from V and 7 bases from J, the junction kept 10 bases outside the gene matches. Germline V gene sequence: CDR1 SGHRS, CDR2 YFSETQ. There are 16 residues in the CDR3. The TCRbeta library was prepared with unique molecular identifiers. TCRdb called the PCR reads again in MiXCR, with one record for every CDR3 protein. The table lists around 340,000 distinct CDR3 sequences, 10% to 15% of them singletons, with approximately 4.3% in the top ten.

This receptor was identified in a human donor who donated a stem cell graft to a child with Fanconi anemia. The chain links TRBV5-1 to TRBJ1-6, with 8 positions matching TRBD1. The specimen comprised PBMCs, sampled from the stem cell graft. CDR3: CASSRNGQGENSPLHF. The CDR3 bases are TGCGCCAGCAGCCGGAACGGACAGGGTGAGAATTCACCCCTCCACTTT.